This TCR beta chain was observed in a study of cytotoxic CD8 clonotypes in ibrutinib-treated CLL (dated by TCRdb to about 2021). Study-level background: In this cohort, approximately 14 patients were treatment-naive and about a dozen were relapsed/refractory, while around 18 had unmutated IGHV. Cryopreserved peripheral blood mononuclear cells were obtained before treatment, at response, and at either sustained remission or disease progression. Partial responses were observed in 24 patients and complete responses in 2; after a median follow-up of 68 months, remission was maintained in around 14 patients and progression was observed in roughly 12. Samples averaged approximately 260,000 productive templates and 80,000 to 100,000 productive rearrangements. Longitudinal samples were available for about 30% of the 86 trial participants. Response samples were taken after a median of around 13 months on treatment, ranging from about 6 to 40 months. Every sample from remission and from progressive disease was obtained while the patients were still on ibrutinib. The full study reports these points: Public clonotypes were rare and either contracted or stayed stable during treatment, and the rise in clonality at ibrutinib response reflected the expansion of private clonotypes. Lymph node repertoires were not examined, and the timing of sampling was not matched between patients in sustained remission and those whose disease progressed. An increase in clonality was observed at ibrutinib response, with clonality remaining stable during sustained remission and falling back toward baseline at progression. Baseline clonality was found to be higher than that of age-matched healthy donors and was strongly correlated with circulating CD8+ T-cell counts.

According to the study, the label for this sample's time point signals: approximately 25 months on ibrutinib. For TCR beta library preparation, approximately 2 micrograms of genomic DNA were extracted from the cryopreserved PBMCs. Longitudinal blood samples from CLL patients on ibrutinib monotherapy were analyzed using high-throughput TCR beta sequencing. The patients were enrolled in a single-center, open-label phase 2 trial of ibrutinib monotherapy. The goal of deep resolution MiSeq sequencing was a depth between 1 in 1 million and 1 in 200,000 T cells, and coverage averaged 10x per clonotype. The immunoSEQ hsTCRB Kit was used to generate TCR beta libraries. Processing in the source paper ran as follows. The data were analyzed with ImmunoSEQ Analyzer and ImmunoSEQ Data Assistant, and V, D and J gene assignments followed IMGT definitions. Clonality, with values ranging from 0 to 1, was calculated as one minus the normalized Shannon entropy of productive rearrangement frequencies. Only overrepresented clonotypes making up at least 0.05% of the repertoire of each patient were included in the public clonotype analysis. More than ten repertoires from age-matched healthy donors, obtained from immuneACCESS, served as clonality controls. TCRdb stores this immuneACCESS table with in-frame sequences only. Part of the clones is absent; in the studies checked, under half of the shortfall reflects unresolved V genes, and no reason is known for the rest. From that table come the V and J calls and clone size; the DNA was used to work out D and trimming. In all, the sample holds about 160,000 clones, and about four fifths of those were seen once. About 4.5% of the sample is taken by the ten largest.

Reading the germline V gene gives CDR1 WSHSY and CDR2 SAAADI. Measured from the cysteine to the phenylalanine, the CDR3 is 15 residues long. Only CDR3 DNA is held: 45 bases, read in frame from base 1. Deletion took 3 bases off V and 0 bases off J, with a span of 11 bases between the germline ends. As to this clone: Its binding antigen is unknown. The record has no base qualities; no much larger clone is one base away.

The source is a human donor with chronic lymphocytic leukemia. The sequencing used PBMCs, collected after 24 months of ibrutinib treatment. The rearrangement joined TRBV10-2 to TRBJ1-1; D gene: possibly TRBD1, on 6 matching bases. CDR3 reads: CASSEPGEMNTEAFF. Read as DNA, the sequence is TGCGCCAGCAGTGAACCAGGGGAGATGAACACTGAAGCTTTCTTT.